In its sample, the clone carrying this T cell receptor (beta chain) was seen once. This sample was included in a study of CD8+ T cells in alopecia areata. CDR1 and CDR2 (germline): LGHNA, YNFKEQ. The CDR3 is 18 residues long. Trimming cost V 1 base and J 6 bases; bases outside gene matches: 13. cDNA serving as the sequencing template came from extracted, reverse transcribed RNA. Method: immunoSEQ multiplex PCR; TCRdb's copy keeps in-frame clones and lacks some. The sample includes 110,000 or so clones, roughly 69% of them seen just once. The sequenced sample consisted of CD4+ T cells sorted from blood. The TCR originated in a human donor in good health. The rearrangement uses TRBV4-2 and TRBJ2-3; 10 bases align to TRBD2. CDR3: CASSQVSVAGGPQDTQYF. The DNA of the CDR3 is TGTGCCAGCAGCCAAGTATCGGTAGCGGGGGGCCCTCAGGATACGCAGTATTTT.